This TCR beta chain was captured by sequencing in a study of T cells after yellow fever vaccination. Study-level background: The SMART-Seq v4 Ultra Low Input method served to prepare the low-cell-number fractions.

The germline V gene encodes CDR1 DFQATT and CDR2 SNEGSKA (reference sequence). CDR3 size: 13 residues. V shed 6 bases and J shed 1 base, with 11 bases lying between them. Researchers made TCR cDNA using 5'RACE template switching, and this step added a universal primer site and UMIs. TCRdb redid the calling of the 5' RACE reads with MiXCR, one entry per CDR3 protein. The table records 300,000 to 400,000 distinct CDR3 sequences, about 8.7% of them present only once. In the case of this clonotype: The antigen remains unidentified.

Study outcomes and limitations: Booster samples showed a return of most primary-vaccination clones (around 96% CD4, 80% to 90% CD8). Abundant bulk-population clonotypes could contaminate the FACS-sorted repertoires.

The receptor was derived from a man aged 18 to 29 who received the YFV17D yellow fever vaccine. The chain is built from TRBV20-1 and TRBJ2-3; D ambiguous. Sequenced material: PBMCs, taken on the day of the first yellow fever vaccination. The CDR3 DNA reads as TGCAGTGCGTGGATCGAGGGCACAGATACGCAGTATTTT. It specifies CSAWIEGTDTQYF.